These T cell receptor beta chains were read from a single sample in a study of T-cell memory formation after mild COVID-19. MiXCR was run by TCRdb on the 5' RACE reads, yielding one entry per CDR3 protein. The table lists approximately 350,000 distinct CDR3 sequences, around 13% of them singletons. Sequencing was done on a sample of PBMCs or a T cell subset sorted from them (not recorded which). The receptors shown here come from a man between 18 and 29 years old who had mild COVID-19 (a few samples of this study predate the infection). Cell type and time point are not known. Both conserved end residues are part of each CDR3. A D gene is named only where the DNA matches it firmly. Not all rows give a size; the values are once, few, many and, for expanded clones, a class.

>TRBD1|-|TRBV7-9|TRBJ1-2
CASSPSTGLGYGYTF
TGTGCCAGCAGCCCCTCGACAGGGCTCGGCTATGGCTACACCTTC
>-|few|TRBV11-2|TRBJ1-1
CASSFQGSEAFF
TGTGCCAGCAGCTTTCAGGGGAGTGAAGCTTTCTTT
>TRBD1|-|TRBV9|TRBJ1-1
CASSADIGTGGAGTEAFF
TGTGCCAGCAGCGCCGACATAGGAACAGGGGGCGCGGGCACTGAAGCTTTCTTT
>-|-|TRBV5-5|TRBJ2-1
CASRLSPAGIPYNEQFF
TGTGCCAGCAGACTGTCCCCCGCCGGAATCCCCTACAATGAGCAGTTCTTC
>TRBD1|-|TRBV5-1|TRBJ1-5
CASSAGQGSPNQPQHF
TGCGCCAGCAGCGCGGGACAGGGTTCCCCTAATCAGCCCCAGCATTTT
>-|few|TRBV7-9|TRBJ2-7
CASSSTGRPYEQYF
TGTGCCAGCAGCTCCACAGGGCGCCCCTACGAGCAGTACTTC
>-|few|TRBV2|TRBJ2-7
CASSGSPYEQYF
TGTGCCAGCAGTGGCAGCCCCTACGAGCAGTACTTC
>TRBD1|-|TRBV11-1|TRBJ2-1
CASSLEGTGGFNEQFF
TGTGCCAGCAGCTTAGAAGGGACAGGGGGCTTCAATGAGCAGTTCTTC
>-|few|TRBV21-1|TRBJ1-5
CASSTKRGRPQPQHF
TGTGCCAGCAGCACAAAGAGGGGACGGCCGCAGCCCCAGCATTTT
>-|-|TRBV20-1|TRBJ2-3
CSARVANTDTQYF
TGCAGTGCTAGGGTTGCTAACACAGATACGCAGTATTTT
>-|-|TRBV28|TRBJ2-5
CASALVQETQYF
TGTGCCAGCGCGCTAGTCCAAGAGACCCAGTACTTC
>TRBD1|-|TRBV7-9|TRBJ2-3
CASSSNRGPGTDTQYF
TGTGCCAGCAGCTCTAACAGGGGGCCAGGGACAGATACGCAGTATTTT
>-|-|TRBV7-2|TRBJ2-6
CASSLMGSLSGANVLTF
TGTGCCAGCAGCTTAATGGGCAGCCTCTCTGGGGCCAACGTCCTGACTTTC
>-|many|TRBV4-1|TRBJ1-6
CASSQGSSYNSPLHF
TGCGCCAGCAGCCAAGGGAGCTCCTATAATTCACCCCTCCACTTT
>-|-|TRBV30|TRBJ2-5
CAWSGPPWRTQYF
TGTGCCTGGAGTGGACCTCCCTGGAGGACCCAGTACTTC
>-|-|TRBV10-3|TRBJ2-7
CAISESGSEQYF
TGTGCCATCAGTGAGTCAGGCAGCGAGCAGTACTTC
>-|-|TRBV7-2|TRBJ1-2
CASSLSSTENYGYTF
TGTGCCAGCAGCTTAAGTAGCACAGAGAACTATGGCTACACCTTC
>-|-|TRBV6-1|TRBJ2-3
CASSPLLAPAVSGTQYF
TGTGCCAGCAGCCCCCTGTTAGCCCCGGCGGTTTCGGGTACGCAGTATTTT
>-|-|TRBV19|TRBJ1-5
CASSTAPADQPQHF
TGTGCCAGTAGTACAGCGCCCGCTGATCAGCCCCAGCATTTT
>TRBD1|-|TRBV7-9|TRBJ2-3
CASPGTGSTDTQYF
TGTGCCAGCCCTGGGACAGGGAGTACAGATACGCAGTATTTT
>-|few|TRBV5-1|TRBJ2-1
CASSPGVTSSYNEQFF
TGCGCCAGCAGCCCAGGGGTTACGAGCTCCTACAATGAGCAGTTCTTC
>TRBD1|many|TRBV7-9|TRBJ1-2
CASSPGQGHYGYTF
TGTGCCAGCAGCCCCGGACAGGGTCACTATGGCTACACCTTC
>TRBD2|medium-sized|TRBV7-2|TRBJ2-1
CASSLEHPWTSGGGFLDEQFF
TGTGCCAGCAGCTTAGAACACCCTTGGACTAGCGGGGGGGGTTTTCTCGATGAGCAGTTCTTC